The entry that follows covers one TCR beta chain sequence. This clonotype was observed a few times. Its antigen is not yet known. No much larger clone exists at a distance of one base, and base qualities are not known. CDR1 and CDR2, looked up from the germline V gene (reference sequence), are SEHNR and FQNEAQ. From the cysteine up to the phenylalanine, the CDR3 has a length of 16 residues. This entry keeps only the CDR3 DNA: 48 bases, framed from base 1. Trimming costs V 1 base and J 2 bases, and their ends lie 12 bases apart. These data belong to a study of response to subunit inactivated influenza vaccine (dated by TCRdb to 2016 to 2019). Notes on the research overall: Deep quantitative T cell receptor repertoire profiling was used in the study to track responses to a trivalent subunit inactivated influenza vaccine. Summary of the overall study and its limitations: The authors suggested that each seasonal influenza vaccination may recruit only a limited number of new T cells.

Receptor libraries were prepared by RT-PCR. Data came from an Illumina HiSeq 2500. Using fastp trimming at Q25 and MiXCR clonotype assembly, TCRdb reanalyzed the public sequencing data and kept in-frame beta chains. Every entry covers one CDR3 protein and lists the most common genes and DNA from its rows. This sample gives about 650,000 distinct CDR3 sequences in total; 12% to 15% of them show up just once. The ten most abundant clones make up roughly 7.6% of the sample. This chain is built from TRBV7-9 and TRBJ1-5; the D gene cannot be resolved reliably. Sample: PBMCs from blood, taken around 14 days before vaccination. This TCR came from a man aged 50-60 years who received an inactivated influenza vaccine. Donor details come from another sample of the same person, matched by shared clones. Here the CDR3 is given as CASSLGFGDGNQPQHF. The bases are TGTGCCAGCAGCTTAGGGTTCGGGGATGGCAATCAGCCCCAGCATTTT.